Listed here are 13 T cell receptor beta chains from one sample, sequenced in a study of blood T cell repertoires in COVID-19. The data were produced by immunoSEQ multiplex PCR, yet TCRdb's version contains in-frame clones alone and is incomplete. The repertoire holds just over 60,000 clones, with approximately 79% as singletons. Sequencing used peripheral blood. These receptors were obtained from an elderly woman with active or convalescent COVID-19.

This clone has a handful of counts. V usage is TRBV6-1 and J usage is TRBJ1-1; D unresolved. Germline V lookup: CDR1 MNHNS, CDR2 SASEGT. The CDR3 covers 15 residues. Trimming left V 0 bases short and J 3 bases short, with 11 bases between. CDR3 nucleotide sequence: TGTGCCAGCAGTGAAGCGGGATTCGGGGACACTGAAGCTTTCTTT. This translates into CASSEAGFGDTEAFF.

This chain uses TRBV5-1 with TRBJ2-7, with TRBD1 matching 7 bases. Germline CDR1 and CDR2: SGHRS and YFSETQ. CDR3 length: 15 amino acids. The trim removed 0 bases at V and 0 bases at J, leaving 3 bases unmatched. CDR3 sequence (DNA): TGCGCCAGCAGCTTGGGAGGGGGCCCCTCCTACGAGCAGTACTTC. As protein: CASSLGGGPSYEQYF.

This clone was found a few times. CDR3 sequence: CASSQARNTEAFF. The CDR3 DNA is TGCGCCAGCAGCCAAGCGAGGAACACTGAAGCTTTCTTT. This sequence joins TRBV4-1 and TRBJ1-1; D is uncertain. The V end was cut by 1 base, the J end by 1 base, with 4 bases between. From germline, CDR1 is MGHRA and CDR2 YSYEKL. This CDR3 is built from 13 residues.

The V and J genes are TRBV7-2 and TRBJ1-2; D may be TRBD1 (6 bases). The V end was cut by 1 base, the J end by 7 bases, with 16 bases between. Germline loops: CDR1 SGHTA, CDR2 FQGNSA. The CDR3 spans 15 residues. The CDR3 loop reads CASSLVRQGTTGYTF. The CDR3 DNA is TGTGCCAGCAGCTTAGTACGTCAGGGGACTACTGGCTACACCTTC.

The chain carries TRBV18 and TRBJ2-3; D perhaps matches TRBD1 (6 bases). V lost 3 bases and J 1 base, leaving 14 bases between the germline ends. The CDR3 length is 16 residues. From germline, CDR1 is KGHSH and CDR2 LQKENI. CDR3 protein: CASSPKGAGGTDTQYF. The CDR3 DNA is TGTGCCAGCTCACCTAAAGGGGCAGGGGGCACAGATACGCAGTATTTT.

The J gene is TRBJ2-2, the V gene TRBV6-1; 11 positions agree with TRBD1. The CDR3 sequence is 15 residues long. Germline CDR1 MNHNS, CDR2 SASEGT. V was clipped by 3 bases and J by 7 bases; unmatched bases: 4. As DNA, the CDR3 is TGTGCCAGCAGTGAGGACAGGGGGCGCAACGGGGAGCTGTTTTTT. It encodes CASSEDRGRNGELFF.

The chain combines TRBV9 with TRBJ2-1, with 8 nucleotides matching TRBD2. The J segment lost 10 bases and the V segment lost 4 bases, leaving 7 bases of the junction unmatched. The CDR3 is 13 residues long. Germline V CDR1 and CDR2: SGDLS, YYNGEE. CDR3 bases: TGTGCCAGCAGCTCAGCGGGAGCCCGGGAGCAGTTCTTC. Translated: CASSSAGAREQFF.

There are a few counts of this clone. The CDR3 here is CASGETGNTGELFF. The DNA for the CDR3 is TGCGCCAGCGGGGAGACAGGGAACACCGGGGAGCTGTTTTTT. The chain uses TRBV5-1 and TRBJ2-2, with D tentatively TRBD1 (6 bases). This CDR3 is built from 14 residues. Germline lookup yields CDR1 SGHRS and CDR2 YFSETQ. Trimming stripped 7 bases from V and 1 base from J, with 11 bases between.

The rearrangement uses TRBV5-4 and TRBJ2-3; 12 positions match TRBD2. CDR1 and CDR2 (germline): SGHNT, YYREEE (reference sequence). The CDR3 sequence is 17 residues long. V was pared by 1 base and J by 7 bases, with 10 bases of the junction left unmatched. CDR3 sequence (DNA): TGTGCCAGCAGCTTGCAGGTGACTAGCGGGGGCACGAATACGCAGTATTTT. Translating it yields CASSLQVTSGGTNTQYF.

The chain's CDR3 is CASSPSGTNSGANVLTF. CDR3 coding DNA: TGTGCCAGCTCACCATCCGGGACAAATTCAGGGGCCAACGTCCTGACTTTC. This chain links TRBV18 with TRBJ2-6; D is possibly TRBD1 (6 bases). V was shortened by 2 bases and J by 4 bases, with 15 bases between the two germline ends. The CDR3 has 17 amino acids. CDR1 is KGHSH, CDR2 LQKENI, per germline.

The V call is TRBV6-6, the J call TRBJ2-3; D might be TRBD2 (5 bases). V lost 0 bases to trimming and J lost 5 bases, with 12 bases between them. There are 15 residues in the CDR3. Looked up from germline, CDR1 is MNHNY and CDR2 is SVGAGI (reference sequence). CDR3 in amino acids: CASSYSGEFGDTQYF. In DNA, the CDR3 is TGTGCCAGCAGTTACTCCGGGGAGTTTGGAGATACGCAGTATTTT.

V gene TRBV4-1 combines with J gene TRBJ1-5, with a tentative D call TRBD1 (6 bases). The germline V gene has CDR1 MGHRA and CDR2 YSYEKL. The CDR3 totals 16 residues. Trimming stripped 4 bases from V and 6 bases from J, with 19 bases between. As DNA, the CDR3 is TGCGCCAGCAGCCCCGGAGCCCCGGGACAACGTCAGCCCCAGCATTTT. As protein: CASSPGAPGQRQPQHF.

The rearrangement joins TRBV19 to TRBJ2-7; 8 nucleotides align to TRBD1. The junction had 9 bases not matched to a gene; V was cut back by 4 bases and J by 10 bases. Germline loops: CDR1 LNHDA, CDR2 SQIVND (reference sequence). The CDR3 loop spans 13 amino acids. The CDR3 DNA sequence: TGTGCCAGTAGTAGCGGGACAGGACTGGATCAGTACTTC. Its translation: CASSSGTGLDQYF.